Listed here is a single T cell receptor (beta chain). This sample stems from a study of blood T cell repertoires in COVID-19. Study as a whole: Nucleic acid was either cDNA or gDNA, and it came from T cells, B-cell-depleted T cells, or PBMCs.

The CDR3 covers 11 residues. From germline, CDR1 is ENHRY and CDR2 SYGVKD. Trimming shortened V by 6 bases and J by 11 bases, and 13 bases separated the two germline ends. Method: immunoSEQ multiplex PCR; TCRdb's copy keeps in-frame clones and lacks some. The sample consists of fewer than 85,000 clones, about 80% of them appearing once. The source of this sequence is a woman between 65 and 79 years old with acute or convalescent COVID-19. The V and J genes are TRBV10-3 and TRBJ1-1; possible D gene TRBD1, 5 bases. The sample comprised peripheral blood. The CDR3 DNA is TGTGCCATCAGGAACCAGGGAGGGGCTTTCTTT. The encoded protein is CAIRNQGGAFF.